The 32 T cell receptor beta chains below come from one sample, sequenced in a study of blood T cell repertoires in COVID-19. The data were produced by immunoSEQ multiplex PCR, yet TCRdb's version contains in-frame clones alone and is incomplete. The sample includes over 75,000 clones, more than 85% seen only once; the top ten take around 1.6%. The sequenced sample consisted of peripheral blood. The receptors were gathered from a man between 60 and 75 years old with acute or convalescent COVID-19.

The chain links TRBV7-2 to TRBJ1-4; D ambiguous. The germline gives CDR1 SGHTA, CDR2 FQGNSA. CDR3 length equals 13 residues. V gave up 2 bases and J gave up 8 bases, with 9 bases separating them. The CDR3 nucleotides are TGTGCCAGCAGCTTATTTTCCCAGGAAAAACTGTTTTTT. Protein sequence: CASSLFSQEKLFF.

The chain couples TRBV19 to TRBJ2-5; 10 bases map to TRBD2. The CDR3 consists of 15 residues. CDR1 is LNHDA, CDR2 SQIVND, per germline (reference sequence). J gave up 2 bases and V 5 bases, and 5 bases lay outside the gene matches. This CDR3 is CASSPLAGVQETQYF. In nucleotides, the CDR3 is TGTGCCAGTAGTCCCCTAGCGGGAGTTCAAGAGACCCAGTACTTC.

As for this clone: Different DNA sequences within this sample yield the same CDR3. The rearrangement links TRBV11-2 to TRBJ2-7; TRBD1 might be the D (5 bases). Germline CDR1 reads SGHAT; CDR2 reads FQNNGV. This CDR3 is 11 amino acids long. V lost 5 bases to trimming and J lost 7 bases, with 9 bases between them. The CDR3 bases are TGTGCCAGCAGCCCCCGACAGGAGCAGTACTTC. It is translated as CASSPRQEQYF.

The chain carries TRBV20-1 and TRBJ2-1; D perhaps matches TRBD1 (5 bases). The germline gives CDR1 DFQATT, CDR2 SNEGSKA (reference sequence). Trimming stripped 3 bases from V and 7 bases from J, with 13 bases between. This CDR3 has 13 residues. CDR3 region: CSASLPGQNEQFF. The CDR3 bases are TGCAGTGCTAGTCTGCCAGGGCAGAATGAGCAGTTCTTC.

The gene calls are TRBV18 and TRBJ1-4; TRBD1 agrees at 8 bases. Trimming cost V 3 bases and J 7 bases; bases outside gene matches: 7. Germline lookup yields CDR1 KGHSH and CDR2 LQKENI. The CDR3 length is 15 residues. The CDR3 is CASSPSGTGAEKLFF. In nucleotides, the CDR3 is TGTGCCAGCTCACCCTCCGGGACAGGTGCTGAAAAACTGTTTTTT.

The V and J genes are TRBV10-3 and TRBJ2-7; D might be TRBD1 (6 bases). CDR1 and CDR2 (germline): ENHRY, SYGVKD. This CDR3 is 13 amino acids long. Trimming left V 5 bases short and J 0 bases short, with 8 bases between. CDR3 in amino acids: CAISSQGSYEQYF. The CDR3 DNA reads TGTGCCATCAGTTCACAGGGCTCCTACGAGCAGTACTTC.

The chain recombines TRBV10-3 with TRBJ2-3; D gene ambiguous. Germline CDR1 and CDR2: ENHRY and SYGVKD. The CDR3 extends over 13 amino acids. Deletions cut 4 bases from V and 6 bases from J, with 11 bases between. The CDR3 DNA reads TGTGCCATCAGTGGCAGGATCTTGGATACGCAGTATTTT. Translating gives CAISGRILDTQYF.

The gene calls are TRBV9 and TRBJ2-3; the D gene is possibly TRBD1 (6 bases). The CDR3 length is 16 residues. Germline CDR1 and CDR2: SGDLS and YYNGEE. With 0 bases removed from V and 0 bases from J, the gap between germline ends came to 11 bases. The CDR3 loop is CASSVGGGMSTDTQYF. The CDR3 region has the DNA TGTGCCAGCAGCGTAGGAGGGGGAATGAGCACAGATACGCAGTATTTT.

The rearrangement joins TRBV5-6 to TRBJ1-6, with D uncertain. Germline CDR1 SGHDT, CDR2 YYEEEE. Deletions cut 0 bases from V and 5 bases from J, with 12 bases between. The CDR3 spans 16 residues. CDR3 loop: CASSLGLDGDNSPLHF. CDR3 sequence (DNA): TGTGCCAGCAGCTTGGGTTTGGACGGGGATAATTCACCCCTCCACTTT.

V is TRBV9 and J is TRBJ2-7; 14 nucleotides align to TRBD2. This CDR3 is built from 16 residues. With 0 bases clipped from V and 5 bases from J, the junction kept 4 bases outside the gene matches. CDR1 is SGDLS and CDR2 is YYNGEE in the germline V gene. This CDR3 reads CASSVAGTSGSNEQYF. In DNA form, the CDR3 reads TGTGCCAGCAGCGTAGCGGGGACTAGCGGGAGCAACGAGCAGTACTTC.

This clone is a singleton in its sample. This sequence joins TRBV6-1 and TRBJ2-3; no clear D gene. The CDR3 sequence is 14 residues long. V lost 0 bases, J lost 0 bases, and 4 bases lay in between. The germline gives CDR1 MNHNS, CDR2 SASEGT. The CDR3 sequence: CASSEAGSTDTQYF. CDR3 in DNA: TGTGCCAGCAGTGAAGCGGGCAGCACAGATACGCAGTATTTT.

V is TRBV5-1 and J is TRBJ2-3, with 10 bases matching TRBD2. The CDR3 covers 14 residues. The germline CDR1 and CDR2 sequences are SGHRS and YFSETQ. With 4 bases clipped from V and 1 base from J, the junction kept 0 bases outside the gene matches. The CDR3 DNA sequence: TGCGCCAGCAGCCTAGCGGGGGGCACAGATACGCAGTATTTT. Translating it yields CASSLAGGTDTQYF.

A few counts support this clone. The J gene is TRBJ2-2, the V gene TRBV7-3; TRBD1 agrees at 9 bases. Germline-derived CDR1 and CDR2 are SGHTA and FQGTGA. The CDR3 spans 16 residues. J lost 6 bases, V lost 5 bases, and 10 bases had no gene match. This CDR3 reads CASSPLDRGVPGELFF. The CDR3, as DNA: TGTGCCAGCAGCCCCCTCGACAGGGGGGTACCCGGGGAGCTGTTTTTT.

The V and J genes are TRBV5-6 and TRBJ1-1; TRBD1 matches 7 bases. Looked up from germline, CDR1 is SGHDT and CDR2 is YYEEEE. V dropped 0 bases and J dropped 5; count of bases not matched to a gene: 7. The CDR3 covers 15 residues. The DNA for the CDR3 is TGTGCCAGCAGCTTGGAGGGGGCAGGTCGGACTGAAGCTTTCTTT. As protein: CASSLEGAGRTEAFF.

The chain recombines TRBV9 with TRBJ1-1; D is unclear. There are 16 residues in the CDR3. V was cut by 0 bases and J by 0 bases, with 12 bases left in between. Germline V CDR1 and CDR2: SGDLS, YYNGEE. The DNA for the CDR3 is TGTGCCAGCAGCGTAGAACAGACGATAATGAACACTGAAGCTTTCTTT. The encoded protein is CASSVEQTIMNTEAFF.

The chain couples TRBV13 to TRBJ1-2; no reliable D call. The CDR3 totals 12 residues. CDR1 PRHDT and CDR2 FYEKMQ come from the germline V gene (reference sequence). With 2 bases removed from V and 8 bases from J, the gap between germline ends came to 9 bases. CDR3 region: CASSLRGRGYTF. As DNA, the CDR3 is TGTGCCAGCAGCTTACGCGGAAGGGGCTACACCTTC.

The CDR3 coding sequence is TGTGCCAGCAGCAGAACAGGAAAGGATGAAAAACTGTTTTTT. It encodes CASSRTGKDEKLFF. The rearrangement joins TRBV5-4 to TRBJ1-4; maybe TRBD1 (5 bases). The CDR3 covers 14 residues. V dropped 4 bases and J dropped 6 bases, with 13 bases sitting between them. In germline, CDR1 is SGHNT, CDR2 YYREEE (reference sequence).

This clone is a singleton in its sample. The DNA of the CDR3 is TGTGCCAGCAGAAAAACCAGTAGCAATCAGCCCCAGCATTTT. This translates into CASRKTSSNQPQHF. This chain connects TRBV2 to TRBJ1-5; no clear D gene. V gave up 6 bases and J gave up 0 bases, with 9 bases separating them. This CDR3 region has 14 residues. Germline-derived CDR1 and CDR2 are SNHLY and FYNNEI.

V and J are TRBV15 and TRBJ2-2; 8 bases are a match to TRBD2. V shed 0 bases and J 5 bases; nucleotides not matched to a gene: 8. CDR3 length: 17 residues. The germline CDR1 and CDR2 sequences are LNHNV and YYDKDF (reference sequence). The CDR3 region has the DNA TGTGCCACCAGCAGAGACCCAGTGGGGACTAGTACCGGGGAGCTGTTTTTT. It encodes CATSRDPVGTSTGELFF. Combining the CDR3 with reference TRBV15 and TRBJ2-2 gives the whole variable domain DAMVIQNPRYQVTQFGKPVTLSCSQTLNHNVMYWYQQKSSQAPKLLFHYYDKDFNNEADTPDNFQSRRPNTSFCFLDIRSPGLGDTAMYLCATSRDPVGTSTGELFFGEGSRLTVL.

The chain employs TRBV11-3 and TRBJ2-2, with 8 bases matching TRBD1. V lost 2 bases to trimming and J lost 1 base; unmatched junction nucleotides: 3. The CDR3 runs 16 residues. Per the germline V gene, CDR1 is SGHNT and CDR2 is YENEEA. CDR3 loop: CASSLPGQVNTGELFF. CDR3 coding DNA: TGTGCCAGCAGCTTACCGGGACAGGTGAACACCGGGGAGCTGTTTTTT.

In its sample, this clone was seen a few times. The chain has TRBV20-1 and TRBJ1-1; D is unclear. V was pared by 8 bases and J by 7 bases, with 14 bases between. Germline V gives CDR1 DFQATT, CDR2 SNEGSKA (reference sequence). This CDR3 has 11 residues. CDR3 loop: CSSGLENEAFF. CDR3 bases: TGCAGTTCGGGGTTAGAGAATGAAGCTTTCTTT.

The V call is TRBV5-1, the J call TRBJ1-1, with TRBD1 matching 10 bases. Germline lookup yields CDR1 SGHRS and CDR2 YFSETQ. The CDR3 spans 14 residues. V shed 2 bases, J shed 6 bases, and the junction held 4 bases outside the gene matches. CDR3 in DNA: TGCGCCAGCAGCTTCGGGACAGGGGTGTCTGAAGCTTTCTTT. Encoded protein: CASSFGTGVSEAFF.

V usage is TRBV28 and J usage is TRBJ2-2; weak D call: TRBD1 (5 bases). Germline assignment: CDR1 MDHEN and CDR2 SYDVKM. The CDR3 totals 13 residues. V lost 3 bases, J lost 15 bases, and 17 bases lay in between. The CDR3 reads CASSFIGQGVMFF. CDR3 DNA sequence: TGTGCCAGCAGTTTTATCGGGCAGGGCGTTATGTTTTTT.

This clone appeared a single time. The V and J genes are TRBV5-1 and TRBJ1-1; D is perhaps TRBD1 (6 bases). The CDR3 is made up of 18 amino acids. Germline values: CDR1 SGHRS, CDR2 YFSETQ. Trimming left V 0 bases short and J 1 base short, with 19 bases between. The CDR3 nucleotides read TGCGCCAGCAGCTTGGGGCGGCTACCAGGGGCCGCGAACACTGAAGCTTTCTTT. Amino acid sequence: CASSLGRLPGAANTEAFF.

The gene calls are TRBV28 and TRBJ1-3; TRBD1 might be the D (5 bases). The germline V gene encodes CDR1 MDHEN and CDR2 SYDVKM. This CDR3 is 15 amino acids long. V lost 2 bases, J lost 4 bases, and 12 bases lay in between. CDR3 nucleotide sequence: TGTGCCAGCAGTTTACCGGGGGTTACAGGAAACACCATATATTTT. It translates to CASSLPGVTGNTIYF.

V is TRBV27 and J is TRBJ2-4; TRBD1 agrees at 9 bases. The CDR3 runs to 17 residues. The V gene end was trimmed by 6 bases and the J gene end by 2 bases; junction bases not matched to a gene: 11. Germline V gene data show CDR1 as MNHEY and CDR2 as SMNVEV (reference sequence). CDR3: CASSNTTGGSSKNIQYF. The CDR3 DNA reads TGTGCCAGCAGCAATACAACAGGGGGCTCATCCAAAAACATTCAGTACTTC.

The chain carries TRBV10-3 and TRBJ2-3; D is unclear. CDR3 length: 11 residues. V shed 9 bases and J shed 3 bases, with 7 bases lying between them. CDR1 is ENHRY, CDR2 SYGVKD, per germline. The CDR3 protein is CAISITDTQYF. CDR3 coding DNA: TGTGCCATTTCTATAACAGATACGCAGTATTTT.

The V and J genes are TRBV7-2 and TRBJ2-7; 12 nucleotides match TRBD1. The CDR3 sequence is 13 residues long. The trim removed 3 bases at V and 8 bases at J, leaving 2 bases unmatched. Germline CDR1 is SGHTA and CDR2 is FQGNSA. For the CDR3, the DNA is TGTGCCAGCAGCTTGGGGACAGGGGGCAAGCAGTACTTC. It specifies CASSLGTGGKQYF.

The genes are TRBV10-3 and TRBJ2-5, with TRBD1 matching 8 bases. Germline loops: CDR1 ENHRY, CDR2 SYGVKD. Trimming cost V 3 bases and J 4 bases; bases outside gene matches: 7. This CDR3 comprises 15 residues. The CDR3 loop reads CAISDWQGARETQYF. In DNA form, the CDR3 reads TGTGCCATCAGTGATTGGCAGGGGGCGCGAGAGACCCAGTACTTC.

The chain combines TRBV28 with TRBJ1-5, with D unclear. Germline V lookup: CDR1 MDHEN, CDR2 SYDVKM. The V gene lost 4 bases and the J gene lost 1 base, with 8 bases spanning the gap. The CDR3 extends over 14 amino acids. CDR3 DNA sequence: TGTGCCAGCAGTTCCGCGGGGAGCAATCAGCCCCAGCATTTT. Translating gives CASSSAGSNQPQHF.

The chain has TRBV7-2 and TRBJ2-1; D is perhaps TRBD2 (5 bases). V lost 1 base, J lost 2 bases, and 9 bases lay in between. Germline V gene data show CDR1 as SGHTA and CDR2 as FQGNSA. The CDR3 sequence is 15 residues long. The CDR3 loop reads CASSLGLATYNEQFF. Written as DNA, the CDR3 is TGTGCCAGCAGCTTAGGGCTAGCAACCTACAATGAGCAGTTCTTC.

The chain joins TRBV6-1 to TRBJ2-4; TRBD2 aligns across 7 bases. Germline lookup yields CDR1 MNHNS and CDR2 SASEGT. Trimming at V came to 2 bases and at J to 9 bases, leaving 4 bases not matched to a gene. The CDR3 totals 13 residues. CDR3 coding DNA: TGTGCCAGCAGTGAATCCCCGGGGGGCATTCAGTACTTC. It yields the protein CASSESPGGIQYF.